This TCR beta chain is drawn from a study of blood T cell repertoires in COVID-19. Seattle patients were enrolled during active infection and followed longitudinally. Data came from immunoSEQ multiplex PCR; TCRdb stores just in-frame clones and leaves some out. There are 250,000 to 350,000 clones in the sample; roughly 80% occur only once, and more than 1.1% lies in the top ten. J lost 2 bases, V lost 4 bases, and 2 bases had no gene match. CDR1 is LGHNT and CDR2 is FRNRAP in the germline V gene. The CDR3 covers 15 residues. This receptor was obtained from a human donor with COVID-19, enrolled during active disease. The donor label of this sample is uncertain. The source material was peripheral blood. The chain recombines TRBV12-5 with TRBJ2-1; 10 nucleotides match TRBD2. The CDR3 DNA is TGTGCTAGTGGTTCACTAGCGGGAACCTACAATGAGCAGTTCTTC. Protein: CASGSLAGTYNEQFF. The full variable domain, its missing parts supplied by reference TRBV12-5 and TRBJ2-1, is DARVTQTPRHKVTEMGQEVTMRCQPILGHNTVFWYRQTMMQGLELLAYFRNRAPLDDSGMPKDRFSAEMPDATLATLKIQPSEPRDSAVYFCASGSLAGTYNEQFFGPGTRLTVL.